A selection of T cell receptor beta chains follows, all from one sample in a study of cytotoxic CD8 clonotypes in ibrutinib-treated CLL. Here immunoSEQ multiplex PCR was the method, and the copy in TCRdb shows in-frame clones only, minus some. The table lists 110,000 to 150,000 clones, about 70% of them singletons, with around 4.9% in the top ten. The input for sequencing was PBMCs, taken after 24 months of ibrutinib treatment. The receptor set was obtained from a human donor with chronic lymphocytic leukemia. CDR3s include the opening cysteine and the closing phenylalanine or tryptophan. Only some rows state a clone size, as once, few, many or a class for expanded clones.

size	length	V	CDR3
once	13	TRBV5-1	CASSPGQGPEAFF
-	14	TRBV21-1	CASSKKGLNYGYTF
-	14	TRBV29-1	CSVGSGALNTEAFF
many	13	TRBV30	CAWSGRRADEQYF
-	15	TRBV15	CATSNTYRGPQEGFF
-	15	TRBV7-9	CASSRGQGGSYEQYF
-	17	TRBV4-3	CASSQPHWAGAPETQYF
-	12	TRBV7-2	CASSPRQGGYTF
-	14	TRBV27	CASSRADMNTEAFF
-	18	TRBV7-2	CASSIPSGRALGTDTQYF
-	15	TRBV27	CASAMWRVMGETQYF
few	17	TRBV4-2	CASSQLAGGPRPGELFF
few	13	TRBV10-3	CAIRTGVNSPLHF
-	16	TRBV5-1	CASSLTARGDNYGYTF
-	14	TRBV30	CAQNRGLGTGELFF
-	12	TRBV7-2	CASSSPPYEQYF
-	15	TRBV7-2	CASMGGRTLVTEAFF
-	13	TRBV6-5	CASRRALNQPQHF
-	18	TRBV15	CATSSGLAGGPVHNEQFF
once	14	TRBV2	CASGVGGPYNEQFF
-	14	TRBV9	CASSASGLSGELFF
-	16	TRBV28	CASRPPDGGGLYGYTF
-	12	TRBV6-5	CASTLVENEQFF
-	12	TRBV28	CASREGNQPQHF
-	14	TRBV19	CASSIPGRNYGYTF
-	15	TRBV9	CASPTGGSGTETQYF
-	13	TRBV6-6	CASSPLGGTEAFF
-	14	TRBV10-3	CAARGDSGANVLTF
many	15	TRBV7-2	CASSLVGRSGPEAFF
few	14	TRBV7-8	CASSPPGANEKLFF
-	14	TRBV7-9	CASSLGVLANVLTF
-	13	TRBV10-3	CATSTGTNEKLFF
once	13	TRBV5-1	CASSTRGEETQYF
few	14	TRBV30	CAWRGQGARQPQHF
-	14	TRBV5-6	CASSLVGGGQPQHF
-	16	TRBV4-2	CASSPLRGRSTDTQYF
-	14	TRBV7-9	CASSLGIVTDTQYF
-	16	TRBV10-1	CASRTWGGERQETQYF
-	14	TRBV11-3	CASSLFGTGGTIYF
-	15	TRBV18	CASSPRGLEGNEQYF
few	14	TRBV7-8	CASSWTGLKNIQYF